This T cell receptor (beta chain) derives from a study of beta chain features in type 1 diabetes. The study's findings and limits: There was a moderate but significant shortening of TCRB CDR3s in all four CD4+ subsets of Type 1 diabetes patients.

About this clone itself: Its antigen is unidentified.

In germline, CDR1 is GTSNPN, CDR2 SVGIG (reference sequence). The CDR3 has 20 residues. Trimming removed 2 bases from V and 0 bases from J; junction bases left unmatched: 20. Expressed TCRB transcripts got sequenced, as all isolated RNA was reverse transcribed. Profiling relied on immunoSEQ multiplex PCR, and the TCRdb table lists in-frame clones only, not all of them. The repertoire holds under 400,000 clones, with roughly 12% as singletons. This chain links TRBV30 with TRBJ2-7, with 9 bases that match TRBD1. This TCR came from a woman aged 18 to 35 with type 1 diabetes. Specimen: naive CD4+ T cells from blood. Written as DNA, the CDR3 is TGTGCCTGGAGTCTCGGATTGGGACAGGGAAGGCCTAGCCGCTCCTACGAGCAGTACTTC. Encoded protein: CAWSLGLGQGRPSRSYEQYF.